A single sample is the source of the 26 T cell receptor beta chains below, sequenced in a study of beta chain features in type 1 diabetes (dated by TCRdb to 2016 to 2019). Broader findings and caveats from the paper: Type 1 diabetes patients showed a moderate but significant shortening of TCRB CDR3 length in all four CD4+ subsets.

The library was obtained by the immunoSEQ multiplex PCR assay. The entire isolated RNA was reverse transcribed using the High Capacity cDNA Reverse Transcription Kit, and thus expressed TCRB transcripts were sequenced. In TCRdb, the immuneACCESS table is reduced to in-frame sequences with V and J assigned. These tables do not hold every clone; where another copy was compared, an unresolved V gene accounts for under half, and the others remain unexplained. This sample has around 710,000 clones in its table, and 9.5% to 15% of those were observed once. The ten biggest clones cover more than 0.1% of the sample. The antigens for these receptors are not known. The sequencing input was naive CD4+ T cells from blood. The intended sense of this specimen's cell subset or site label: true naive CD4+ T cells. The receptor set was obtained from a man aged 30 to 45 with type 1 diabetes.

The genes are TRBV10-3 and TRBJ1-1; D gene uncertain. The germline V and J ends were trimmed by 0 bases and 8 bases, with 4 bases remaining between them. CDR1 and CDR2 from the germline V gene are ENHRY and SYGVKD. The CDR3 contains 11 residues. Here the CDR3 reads CAISESLEAFF. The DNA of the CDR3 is TGTGCCATCAGTGAGTCGCTGGAAGCTTTCTTT.

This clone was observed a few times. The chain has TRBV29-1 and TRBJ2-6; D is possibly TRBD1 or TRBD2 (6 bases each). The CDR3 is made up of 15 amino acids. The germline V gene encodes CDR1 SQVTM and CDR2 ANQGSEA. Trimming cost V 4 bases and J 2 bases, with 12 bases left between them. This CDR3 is CSVAVEGAGANVLTF. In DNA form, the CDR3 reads TGCAGCGTTGCAGTGGAGGGGGCTGGGGCCAACGTCCTGACTTTC.

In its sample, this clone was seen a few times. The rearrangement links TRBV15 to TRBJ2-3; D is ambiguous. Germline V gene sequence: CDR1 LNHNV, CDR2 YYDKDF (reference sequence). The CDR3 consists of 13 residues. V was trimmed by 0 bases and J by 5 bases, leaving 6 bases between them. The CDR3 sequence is CATSRERVDTQYF. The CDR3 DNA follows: TGTGCCACCAGCAGAGAACGTGTAGATACGCAGTATTTT.

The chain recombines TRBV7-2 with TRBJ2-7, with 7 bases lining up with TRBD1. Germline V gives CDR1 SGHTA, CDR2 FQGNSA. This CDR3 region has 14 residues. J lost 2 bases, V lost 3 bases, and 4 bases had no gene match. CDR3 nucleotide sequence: TGTGCCAGCAGCTTCCAGACAGGGCCCTACGAGCAGTACTTC. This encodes CASSFQTGPYEQYF.

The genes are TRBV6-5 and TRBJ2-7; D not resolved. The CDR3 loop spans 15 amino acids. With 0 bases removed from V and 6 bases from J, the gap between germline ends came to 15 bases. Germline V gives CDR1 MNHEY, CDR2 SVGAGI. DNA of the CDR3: TGTGCCAGCAGTTACTCGAACCGCCGGCTTCGCGAGCAGTACTTC. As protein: CASSYSNRRLREQYF.

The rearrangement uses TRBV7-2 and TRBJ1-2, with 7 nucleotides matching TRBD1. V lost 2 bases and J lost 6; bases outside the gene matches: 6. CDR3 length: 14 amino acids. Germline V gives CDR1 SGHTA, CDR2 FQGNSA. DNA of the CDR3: TGTGCCAGCAGCTTAACACAGGGGCTGCATGGCTACACCTTC. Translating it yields CASSLTQGLHGYTF.

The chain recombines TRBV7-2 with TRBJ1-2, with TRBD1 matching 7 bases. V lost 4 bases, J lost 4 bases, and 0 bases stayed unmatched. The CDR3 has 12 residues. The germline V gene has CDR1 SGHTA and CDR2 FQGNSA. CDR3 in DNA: TGTGCCAGCAGCTGGGACAGCTATGGCTACACCTTC. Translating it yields CASSWDSYGYTF.

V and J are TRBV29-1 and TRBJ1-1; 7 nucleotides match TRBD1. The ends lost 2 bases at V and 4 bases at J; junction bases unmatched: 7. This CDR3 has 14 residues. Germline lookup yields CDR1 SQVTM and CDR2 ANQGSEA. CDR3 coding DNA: TGCAGCGTTGAATTGAGGGGGCGGGTCACTGAAGCTTTCTTT. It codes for CSVELRGRVTEAFF.

The CDR3 bases are TGTGCCAGCAGCTTATTCGGACAGGGGTCCTACGAGCAGTACTTC. As protein: CASSLFGQGSYEQYF. The chain couples TRBV7-2 to TRBJ2-7; 9 bases agree with TRBD1. This CDR3 contains 15 residues. Germline V lookup: CDR1 SGHTA, CDR2 FQGNSA. Trimming at V came to 2 bases and at J to 1 base, leaving 3 bases not matched to a gene.

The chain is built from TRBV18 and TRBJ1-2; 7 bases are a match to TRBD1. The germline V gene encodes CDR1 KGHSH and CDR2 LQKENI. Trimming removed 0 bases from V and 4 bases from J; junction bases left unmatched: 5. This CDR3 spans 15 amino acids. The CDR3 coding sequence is TGTGCCAGCTCACCACCGGGACAGTCTTTCTATGGCTACACCTTC. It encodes CASSPPGQSFYGYTF.

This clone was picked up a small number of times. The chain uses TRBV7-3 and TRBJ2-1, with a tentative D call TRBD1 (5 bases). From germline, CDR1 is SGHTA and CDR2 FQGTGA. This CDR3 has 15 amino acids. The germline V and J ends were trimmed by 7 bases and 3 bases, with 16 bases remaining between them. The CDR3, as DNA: TGTGCCAGCATTGGAACGACGACAGACTACAATGAGCAGTTCTTC. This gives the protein CASIGTTTDYNEQFF.

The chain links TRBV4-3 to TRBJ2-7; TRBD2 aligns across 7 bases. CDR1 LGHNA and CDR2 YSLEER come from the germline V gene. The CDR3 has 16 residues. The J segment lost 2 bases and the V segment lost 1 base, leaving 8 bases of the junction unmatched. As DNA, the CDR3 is TGCGCCAGCAGCCAAGGCTGGGCTAGCGGCACCTACGAGCAGTACTTC. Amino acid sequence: CASSQGWASGTYEQYF.

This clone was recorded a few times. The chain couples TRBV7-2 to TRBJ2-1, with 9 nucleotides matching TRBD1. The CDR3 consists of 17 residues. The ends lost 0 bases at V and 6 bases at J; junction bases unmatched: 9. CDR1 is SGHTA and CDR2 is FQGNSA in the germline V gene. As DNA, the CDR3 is TGTGCCAGCAGCTTAGCATGGGACAGGGTATATATCAATGAGCAGTTCTTC. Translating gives CASSLAWDRVYINEQFF.

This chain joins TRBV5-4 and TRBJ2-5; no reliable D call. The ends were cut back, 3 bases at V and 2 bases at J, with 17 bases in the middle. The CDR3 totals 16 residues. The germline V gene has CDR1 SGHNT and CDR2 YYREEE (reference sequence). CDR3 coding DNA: TGTGCCAGCAGCTCCTTCGGGCTCTCTCCTCAAGAGACCCAGTACTTC. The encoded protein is CASSSFGLSPQETQYF.

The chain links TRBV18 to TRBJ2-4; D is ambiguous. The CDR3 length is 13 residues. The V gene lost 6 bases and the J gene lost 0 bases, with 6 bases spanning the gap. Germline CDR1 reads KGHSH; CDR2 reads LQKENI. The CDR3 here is CASSPGAKNIQYF. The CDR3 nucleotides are TGTGCCAGCTCCCCGGGAGCCAAAAACATTCAGTACTTC.

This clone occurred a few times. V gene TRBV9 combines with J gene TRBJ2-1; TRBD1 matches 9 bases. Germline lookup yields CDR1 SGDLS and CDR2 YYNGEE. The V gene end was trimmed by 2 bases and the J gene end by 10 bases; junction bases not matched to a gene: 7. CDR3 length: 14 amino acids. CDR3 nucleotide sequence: TGTGCCAGCAGCGTTCGGACAGGGGATAGAGAGCAGTTCTTC. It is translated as CASSVRTGDREQFF. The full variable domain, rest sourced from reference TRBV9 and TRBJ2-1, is DSGVTQTPKHLITATGQRVTLRCSPRSGDLSVYWYQQSLDQGLQFLIQYYNGEERAKGNILERFSAQQFPDLHSELNLSSLELGDSALYFCASSVRTGDREQFFGPGTRLTVL.

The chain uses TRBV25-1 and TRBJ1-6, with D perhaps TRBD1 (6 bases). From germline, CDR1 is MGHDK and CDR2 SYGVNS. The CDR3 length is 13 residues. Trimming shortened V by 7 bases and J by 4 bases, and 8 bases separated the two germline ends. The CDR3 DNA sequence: TGTGCCAGCACCGGACAGTATAATTCACCCCTCCACTTT. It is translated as CASTGQYNSPLHF.

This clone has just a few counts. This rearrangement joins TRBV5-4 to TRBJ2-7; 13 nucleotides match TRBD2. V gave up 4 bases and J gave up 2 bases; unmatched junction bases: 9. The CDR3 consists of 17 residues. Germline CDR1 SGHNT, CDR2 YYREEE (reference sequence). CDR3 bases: TGTGCCAGCAGCCGGACTAGCGGGGGACTTGGCACCTACGAGCAGTACTTC. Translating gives CASSRTSGGLGTYEQYF. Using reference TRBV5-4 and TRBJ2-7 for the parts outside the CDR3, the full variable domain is ETGVTQSPTHLIKTRGQQVTLRCSSQSGHNTVSWYQQALGQGPQFIFQYYREEENGRGNFPPRFSGLQFPNYSSELNVNALELDDSALYLCASSRTSGGLGTYEQYFGPGTRLTVT.

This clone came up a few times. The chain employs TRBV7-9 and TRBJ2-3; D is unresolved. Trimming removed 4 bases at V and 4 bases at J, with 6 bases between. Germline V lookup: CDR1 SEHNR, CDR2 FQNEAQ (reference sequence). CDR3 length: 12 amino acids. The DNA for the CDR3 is TGTGCCAGCAGCTCGCTCCCAGATACGCAGTATTTT. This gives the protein CASSSLPDTQYF. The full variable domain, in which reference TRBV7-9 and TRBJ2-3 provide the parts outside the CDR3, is DTGVSQNPRHKITKRGQNVTFRCDPISEHNRLYWYRQTLGQGPEFLTYFQNEAQLEKSRLLSDRFSAERPKGSFSTLEIQRTEQGDSAMYLCASSSLPDTQYFGPGTRLTVL.

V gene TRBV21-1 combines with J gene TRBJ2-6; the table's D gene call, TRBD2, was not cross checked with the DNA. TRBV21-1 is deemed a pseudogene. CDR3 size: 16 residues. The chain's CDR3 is CATRRACGFGANVLTF. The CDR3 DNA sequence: TGTGCCACCCGGCGGGCCTGCGGTTTCGGGGCCAACGTCCTGACTTTC.

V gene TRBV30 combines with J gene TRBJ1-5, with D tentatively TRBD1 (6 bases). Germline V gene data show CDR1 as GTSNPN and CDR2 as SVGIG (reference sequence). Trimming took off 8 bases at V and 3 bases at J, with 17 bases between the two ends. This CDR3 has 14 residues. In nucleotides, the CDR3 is TGTGCCGGAGGACCAGGACAGCTCAATCAGCCCCAGCATTTT. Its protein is CAGGPGQLNQPQHF.

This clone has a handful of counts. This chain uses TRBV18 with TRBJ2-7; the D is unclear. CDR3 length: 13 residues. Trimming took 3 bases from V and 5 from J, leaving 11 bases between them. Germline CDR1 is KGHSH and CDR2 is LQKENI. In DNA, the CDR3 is TGTGCCAGCTCACCCCAGAACGCGGACGAGCAGTACTTC. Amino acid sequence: CASSPQNADEQYF.

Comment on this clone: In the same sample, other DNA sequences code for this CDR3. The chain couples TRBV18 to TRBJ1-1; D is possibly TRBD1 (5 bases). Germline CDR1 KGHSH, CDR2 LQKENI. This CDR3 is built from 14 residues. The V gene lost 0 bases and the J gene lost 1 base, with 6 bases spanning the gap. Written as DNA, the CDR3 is TGTGCCAGCTCACCACCCGGGGGGAACACTGAAGCTTTCTTT. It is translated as CASSPPGGNTEAFF. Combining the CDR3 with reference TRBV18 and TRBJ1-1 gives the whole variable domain NAGVMQNPRHLVRRRGQEARLRCSPMKGHSHVYWYRQLPEEGLKFMVYLQKENIIDESGMPKERFSAEFPKEGPSILRIQQVVRGDSAAYFCASSPPGGNTEAFFGQGTRLTVV.

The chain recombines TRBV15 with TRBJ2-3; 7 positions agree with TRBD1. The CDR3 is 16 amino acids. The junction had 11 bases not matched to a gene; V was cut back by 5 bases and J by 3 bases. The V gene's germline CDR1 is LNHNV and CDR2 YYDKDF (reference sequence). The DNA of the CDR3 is TGTGCCACCAGCCCCGACAGGGATCTTCAGACAGATACGCAGTATTTT. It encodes CATSPDRDLQTDTQYF.

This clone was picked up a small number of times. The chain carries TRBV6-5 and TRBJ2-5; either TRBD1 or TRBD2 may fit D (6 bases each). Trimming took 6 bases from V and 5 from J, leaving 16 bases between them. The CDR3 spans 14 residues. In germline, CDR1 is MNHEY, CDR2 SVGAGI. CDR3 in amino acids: CASRRLSGAETQYF. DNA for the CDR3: TGTGCCAGCAGACGCCTATCGGGGGCGGAGACCCAGTACTTC.

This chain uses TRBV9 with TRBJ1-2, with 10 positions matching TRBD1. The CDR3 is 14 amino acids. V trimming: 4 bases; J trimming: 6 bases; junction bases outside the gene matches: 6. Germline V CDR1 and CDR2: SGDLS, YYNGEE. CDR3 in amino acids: CASSYGTGANGYTF. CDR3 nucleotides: TGTGCCAGCAGCTACGGGACAGGGGCGAATGGCTACACCTTC.